This TCR beta chain originates from a study of beta chain features in type 1 diabetes. The study's findings and limits: Among all four CD4+ subsets, Type 1 diabetes patients had TCRB CDR3s that were moderately but significantly shorter.

V shed 3 bases and J 6 bases; nucleotides not matched to a gene: 6. CDR1 KGHSH and CDR2 LQKENI come from the germline V gene. This CDR3 spans 15 amino acids. Purities in excess of 95% were seen in all sorted populations. For this clone: Its antigen remains unidentified.

Isolated RNA was reverse transcribed in full, so expressed TCRB transcripts were sequenced. The protocol was immunoSEQ multiplex PCR, while the TCRdb copy is restricted to in-frame clones and leaves out a portion. The repertoire holds about 700,000 clones, with 13% as singletons. The sequence came from a man younger than 35 with type 1 diabetes. Sample: naive CD4+ T cells from blood. The chain employs TRBV18 and TRBJ2-2; 8 nucleotides match TRBD1. For the CDR3, the DNA is TGTGCCAGCTCACCCGACAGGGGTGATTCCGGGGAGCTGTTTTTT. It yields the protein CASSPDRGDSGELFF.